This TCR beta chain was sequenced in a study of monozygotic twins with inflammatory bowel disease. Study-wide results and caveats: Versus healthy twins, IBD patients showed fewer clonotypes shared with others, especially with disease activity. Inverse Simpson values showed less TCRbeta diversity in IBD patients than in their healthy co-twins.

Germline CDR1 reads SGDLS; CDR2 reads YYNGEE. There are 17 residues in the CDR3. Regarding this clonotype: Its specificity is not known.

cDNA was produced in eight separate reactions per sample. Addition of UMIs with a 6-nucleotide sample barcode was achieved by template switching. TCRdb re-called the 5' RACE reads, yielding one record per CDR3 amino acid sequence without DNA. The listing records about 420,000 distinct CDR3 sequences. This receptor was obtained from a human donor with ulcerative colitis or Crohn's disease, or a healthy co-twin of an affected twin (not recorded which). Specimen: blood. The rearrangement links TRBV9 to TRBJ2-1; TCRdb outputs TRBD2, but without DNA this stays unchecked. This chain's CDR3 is CASSVVPGTSGNNEQFF.